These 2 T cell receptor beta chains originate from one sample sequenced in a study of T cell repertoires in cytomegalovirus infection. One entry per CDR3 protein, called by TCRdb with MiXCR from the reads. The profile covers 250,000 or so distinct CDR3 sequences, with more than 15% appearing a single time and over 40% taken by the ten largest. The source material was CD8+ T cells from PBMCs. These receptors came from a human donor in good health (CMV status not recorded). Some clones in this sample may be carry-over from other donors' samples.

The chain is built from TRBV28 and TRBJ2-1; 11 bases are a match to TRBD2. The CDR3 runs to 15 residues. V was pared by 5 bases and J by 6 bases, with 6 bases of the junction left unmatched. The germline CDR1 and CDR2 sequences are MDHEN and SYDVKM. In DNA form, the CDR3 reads TGTGCCAGCAGTAGGGGACTAGCGGTCCCCAATGAGCAGTTCTTC. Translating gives CASSRGLAVPNEQFF.

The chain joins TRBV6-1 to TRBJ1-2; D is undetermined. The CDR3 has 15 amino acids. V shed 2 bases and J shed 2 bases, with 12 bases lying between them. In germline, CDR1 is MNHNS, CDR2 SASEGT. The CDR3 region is CASSEIPGSNYGYTF. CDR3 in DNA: TGTGCCAGCAGTGAAATTCCCGGCAGCAACTATGGCTACACCTTC.